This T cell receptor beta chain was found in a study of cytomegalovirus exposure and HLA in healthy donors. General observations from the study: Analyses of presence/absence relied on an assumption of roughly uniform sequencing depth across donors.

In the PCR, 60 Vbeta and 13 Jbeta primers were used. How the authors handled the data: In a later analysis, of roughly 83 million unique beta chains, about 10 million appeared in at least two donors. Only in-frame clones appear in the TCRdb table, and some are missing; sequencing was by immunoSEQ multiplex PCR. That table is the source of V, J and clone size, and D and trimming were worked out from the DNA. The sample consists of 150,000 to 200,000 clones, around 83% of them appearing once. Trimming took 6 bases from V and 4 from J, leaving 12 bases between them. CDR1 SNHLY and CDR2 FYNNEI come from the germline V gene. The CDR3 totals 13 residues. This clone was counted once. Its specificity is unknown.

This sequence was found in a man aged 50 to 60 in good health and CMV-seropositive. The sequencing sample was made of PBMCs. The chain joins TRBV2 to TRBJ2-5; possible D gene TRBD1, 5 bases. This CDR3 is CASSVGQRETQYF. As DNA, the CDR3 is TGTGCCAGCAGCGTTGGACAACGAGAGACCCAGTACTTC. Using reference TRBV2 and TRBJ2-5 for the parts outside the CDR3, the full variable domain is EPEVTQTPSHQVTQMGQEVILRCVPISNHLYFYWYRQILGQKVEFLVSFYNNEISEKSEIFDDQFSVERPDGSNFTLKIRSTKLEDSAMYFCASSVGQRETQYFGPGTRLLVL.